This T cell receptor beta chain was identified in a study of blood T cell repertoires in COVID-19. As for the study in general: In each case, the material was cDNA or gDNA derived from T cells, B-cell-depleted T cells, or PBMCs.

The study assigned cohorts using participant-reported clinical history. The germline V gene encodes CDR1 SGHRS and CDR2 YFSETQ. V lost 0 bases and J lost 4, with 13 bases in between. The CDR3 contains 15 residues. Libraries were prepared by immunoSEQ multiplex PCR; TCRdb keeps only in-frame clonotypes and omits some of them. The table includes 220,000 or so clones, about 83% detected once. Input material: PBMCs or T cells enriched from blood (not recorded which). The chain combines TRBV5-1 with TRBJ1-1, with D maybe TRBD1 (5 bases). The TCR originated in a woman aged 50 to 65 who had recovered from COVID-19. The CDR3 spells CASSLAGREGTEAFF. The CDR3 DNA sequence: TGCGCCAGCAGCTTGGCCGGCAGGGAAGGCACTGAAGCTTTCTTT.